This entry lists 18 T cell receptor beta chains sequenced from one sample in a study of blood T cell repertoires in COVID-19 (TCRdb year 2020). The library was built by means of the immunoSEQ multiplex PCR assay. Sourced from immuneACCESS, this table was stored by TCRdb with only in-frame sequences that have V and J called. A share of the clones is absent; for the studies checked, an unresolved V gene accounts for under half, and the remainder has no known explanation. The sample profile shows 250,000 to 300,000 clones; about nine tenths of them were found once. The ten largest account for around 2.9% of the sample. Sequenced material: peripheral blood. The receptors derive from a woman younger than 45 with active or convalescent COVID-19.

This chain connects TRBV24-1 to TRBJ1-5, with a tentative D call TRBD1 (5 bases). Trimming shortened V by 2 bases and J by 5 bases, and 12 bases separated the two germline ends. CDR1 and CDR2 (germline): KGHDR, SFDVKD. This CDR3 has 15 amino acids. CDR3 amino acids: CATSDSGGTHQPQHF. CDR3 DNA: TGTGCCACCAGTGATTCCGGGGGTACCCATCAGCCCCAGCATTTT.

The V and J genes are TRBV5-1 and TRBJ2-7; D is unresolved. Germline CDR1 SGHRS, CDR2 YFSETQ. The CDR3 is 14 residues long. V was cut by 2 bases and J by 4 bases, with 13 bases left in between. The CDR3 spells CASSLRSSHYEQYF. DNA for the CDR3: TGCGCCAGCAGCTTAAGAAGCTCGCATTACGAGCAGTACTTC.

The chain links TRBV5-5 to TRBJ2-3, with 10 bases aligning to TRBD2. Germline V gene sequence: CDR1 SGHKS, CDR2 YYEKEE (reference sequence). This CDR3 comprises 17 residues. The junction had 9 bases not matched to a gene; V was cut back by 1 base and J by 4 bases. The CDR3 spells CASSLYSAGGRADTQYF. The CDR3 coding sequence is TGTGCCAGCAGCTTGTACTCAGCGGGGGGGCGGGCAGATACGCAGTATTTT.

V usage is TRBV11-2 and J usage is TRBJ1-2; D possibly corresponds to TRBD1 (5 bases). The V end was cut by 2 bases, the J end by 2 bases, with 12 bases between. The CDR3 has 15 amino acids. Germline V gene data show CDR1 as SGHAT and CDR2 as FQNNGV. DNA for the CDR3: TGTGCCAGCAGCTTACGTGGGGCCGCAAACTATGGCTACACCTTC. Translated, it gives CASSLRGAANYGYTF.

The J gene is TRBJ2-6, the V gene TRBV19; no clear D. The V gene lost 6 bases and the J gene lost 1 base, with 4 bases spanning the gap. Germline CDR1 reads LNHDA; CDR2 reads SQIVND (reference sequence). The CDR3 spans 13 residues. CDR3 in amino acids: CASRRSGANVLTF. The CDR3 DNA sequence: TGTGCCAGTAGGAGATCTGGGGCCAACGTCCTGACTTTC.

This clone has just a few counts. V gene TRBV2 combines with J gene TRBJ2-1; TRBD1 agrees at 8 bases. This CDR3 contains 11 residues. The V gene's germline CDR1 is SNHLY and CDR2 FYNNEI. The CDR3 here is CGAEKQGGWFF. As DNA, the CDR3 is TGTGGCGCCGAAAAACAGGGGGGCTGGTTCTTC.

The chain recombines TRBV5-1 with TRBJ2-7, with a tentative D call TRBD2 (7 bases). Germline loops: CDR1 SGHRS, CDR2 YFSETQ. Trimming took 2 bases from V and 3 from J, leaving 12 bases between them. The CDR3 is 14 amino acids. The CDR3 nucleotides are TGCGCCAGCAGCTTCTCGGGGGGCAACTACGAGCAGTACTTC. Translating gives CASSFSGGNYEQYF.

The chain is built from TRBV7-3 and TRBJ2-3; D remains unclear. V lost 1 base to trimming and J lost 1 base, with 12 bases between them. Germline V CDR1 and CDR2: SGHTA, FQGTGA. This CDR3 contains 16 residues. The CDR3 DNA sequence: TGTGCCAGCAGCTTAAACTCCCGGGTCGGCACAGATACGCAGTATTTT. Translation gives CASSLNSRVGTDTQYF.

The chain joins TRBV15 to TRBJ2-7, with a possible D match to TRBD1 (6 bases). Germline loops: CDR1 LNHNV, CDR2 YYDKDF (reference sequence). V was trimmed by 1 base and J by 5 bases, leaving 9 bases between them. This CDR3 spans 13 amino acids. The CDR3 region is CATSRGTGNEQYF. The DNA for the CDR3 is TGTGCCACCAGCAGAGGAACAGGGAACGAGCAGTACTTC.

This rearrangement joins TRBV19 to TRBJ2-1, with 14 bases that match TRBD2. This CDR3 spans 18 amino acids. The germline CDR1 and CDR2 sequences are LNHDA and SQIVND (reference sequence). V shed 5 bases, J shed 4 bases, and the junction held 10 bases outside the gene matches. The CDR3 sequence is CASSPWTSGGMGYNEQFF. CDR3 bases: TGTGCCAGTAGTCCTTGGACTAGCGGGGGGATGGGGTACAATGAGCAGTTCTTC. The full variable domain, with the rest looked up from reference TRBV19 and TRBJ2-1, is DGGITQSPKYLFRKEGQNVTLSCEQNLNHDAMYWYRQDPGQGLRLIYYSQIVNDFQKGDIAEGYSVSREKKESFPLTVTSAQKNPTAFYLCASSPWTSGGMGYNEQFFGPGTRLTVL.

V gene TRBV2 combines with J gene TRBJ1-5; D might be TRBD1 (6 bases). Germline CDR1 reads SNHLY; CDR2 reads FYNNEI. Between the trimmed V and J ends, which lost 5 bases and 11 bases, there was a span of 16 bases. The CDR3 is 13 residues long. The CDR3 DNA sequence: TGTGCCAGCAGTAGGGACATCGGTTCGACCCAGCATTTT. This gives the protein CASSRDIGSTQHF.

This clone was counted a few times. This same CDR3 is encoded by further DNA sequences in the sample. Here the CDR3 reads CASGTGTYEQYF. Written as DNA, the CDR3 is TGCGCCAGCGGCACAGGGACCTACGAGCAGTACTTC. The V gene is TRBV10-1, the J gene TRBJ2-7; the D gene is possibly TRBD1 (6 bases). The CDR3 has 12 amino acids. Germline assignment: CDR1 WNHNN and CDR2 SYGVQD (reference sequence). Trimming cost V 8 bases and J 2 bases, with 10 bases left between them.

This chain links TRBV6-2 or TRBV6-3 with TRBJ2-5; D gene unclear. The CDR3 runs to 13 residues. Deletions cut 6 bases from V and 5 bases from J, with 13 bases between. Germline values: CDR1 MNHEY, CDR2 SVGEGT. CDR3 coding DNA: TGTGCCAGCAGCCAGCTATCGCGTGAGACCCAGTACTTC. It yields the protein CASSQLSRETQYF.

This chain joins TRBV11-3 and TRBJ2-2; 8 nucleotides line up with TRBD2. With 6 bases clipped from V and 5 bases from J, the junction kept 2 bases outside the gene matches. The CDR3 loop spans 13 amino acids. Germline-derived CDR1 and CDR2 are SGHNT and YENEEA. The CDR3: CASRSSGTGELFF. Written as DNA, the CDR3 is TGTGCCAGCAGATCTAGCGGGACCGGGGAGCTGTTTTTT.

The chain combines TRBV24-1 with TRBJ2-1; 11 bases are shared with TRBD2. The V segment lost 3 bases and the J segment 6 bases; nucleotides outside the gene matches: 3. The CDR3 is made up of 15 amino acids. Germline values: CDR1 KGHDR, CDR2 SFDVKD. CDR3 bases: TGTGCCACCAGTGATCCCGGGACTAGCGGCAATGAGCAGTTCTTC. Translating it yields CATSDPGTSGNEQFF.

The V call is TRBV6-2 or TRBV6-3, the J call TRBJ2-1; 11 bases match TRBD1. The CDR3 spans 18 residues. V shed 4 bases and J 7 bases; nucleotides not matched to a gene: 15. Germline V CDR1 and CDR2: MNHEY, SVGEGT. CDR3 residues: CASSSGQGALVLKNEQFF. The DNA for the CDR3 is TGTGCCAGCAGTTCCGGACAGGGGGCGCTCGTTTTAAAAAATGAGCAGTTCTTC.

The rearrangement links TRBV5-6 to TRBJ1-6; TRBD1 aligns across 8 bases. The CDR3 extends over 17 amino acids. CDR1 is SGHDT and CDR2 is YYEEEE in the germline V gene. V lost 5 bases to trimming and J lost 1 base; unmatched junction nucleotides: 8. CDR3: CASRKDRGTSYNSPLHF. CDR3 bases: TGTGCCAGCAGGAAAGACAGGGGAACGTCCTATAATTCACCCCTCCACTTT.

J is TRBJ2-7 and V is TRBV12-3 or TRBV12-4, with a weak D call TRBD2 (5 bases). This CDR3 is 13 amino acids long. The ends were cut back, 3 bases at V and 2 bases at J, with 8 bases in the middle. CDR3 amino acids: CASSFGVPYEQYF. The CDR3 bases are TGTGCCAGCAGTTTCGGGGTCCCCTACGAGCAGTACTTC.